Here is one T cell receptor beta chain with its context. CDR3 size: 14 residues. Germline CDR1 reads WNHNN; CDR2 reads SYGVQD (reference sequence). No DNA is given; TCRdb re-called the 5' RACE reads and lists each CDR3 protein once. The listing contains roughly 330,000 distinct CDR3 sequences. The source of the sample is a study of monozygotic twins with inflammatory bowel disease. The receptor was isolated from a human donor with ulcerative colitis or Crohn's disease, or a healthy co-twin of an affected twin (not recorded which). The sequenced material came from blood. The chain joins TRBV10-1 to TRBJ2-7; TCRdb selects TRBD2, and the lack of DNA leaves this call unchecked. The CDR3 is CASSEGTSGYEQYF.